This TCR beta chain originates from a study of blood T cell repertoires in COVID-19. On the study more broadly: Whether acute or convalescent, the COVID-19 samples came from the United States, Italy and Spain. T cells, B-cell-depleted T cells, or PBMCs provided the cDNA or gDNA that served as material.

Authors' processing steps: Amplification from reference gene primers served as the basis for estimated nucleated cell counts. The data were produced by immunoSEQ multiplex PCR, yet TCRdb's version contains in-frame clones alone and is incomplete. V and J calls and clone size come straight from that table; D and trimming were deduced from the DNA. This table holds 150,000 to 200,000 clones, approximately 84% found once. The CDR3 is made up of 16 amino acids. With V trimmed by 0 bases and J by 5 bases, 5 bases remained unmatched. The germline gives CDR1 SGHNT, CDR2 YYREEE (reference sequence). The V call is TRBV5-4, the J call TRBJ2-5; 12 bases align to TRBD2. The TCR sequence derives from a middle-aged man with acute or convalescent COVID-19. Sequenced: peripheral blood. The CDR3 reads CASSLEGLAGGETQYF. For the CDR3, the DNA is TGTGCCAGCAGCTTGGAGGGCCTAGCGGGGGGGGAGACCCAGTACTTC.